The 4 T cell receptor beta chains in this list originate from one sample, sequenced in a study of T cells after yellow fever vaccination. Using its own MiXCR run on the 5' RACE reads, TCRdb lists one record per CDR3 protein. This sample has some 500,000 distinct CDR3 sequences, with roughly 12% found just once. Material: PBMCs, obtained on the day of the yellow fever booster vaccination. These receptors all stem from a man aged 25-45 years who received the YFV17D yellow fever vaccine.

This clonotype turned up a few times. This chain uses TRBV7-2 with TRBJ2-1, with 13 bases identical to TRBD2. Germline CDR1 and CDR2: SGHTA and FQGNSA. Trimming removed 4 bases from V and 5 bases from J; junction bases left unmatched: 8. CDR3 length: 17 amino acids. The CDR3 protein is CASSWQPGLAGHNEQFF. In DNA, the CDR3 is TGTGCCAGCAGCTGGCAACCGGGACTAGCGGGGCACAATGAGCAGTTCTTC.

The rearrangement links TRBV5-1 to TRBJ2-3; D gene ambiguous. The germline V gene has CDR1 SGHRS and CDR2 YFSETQ. V was trimmed by 2 bases and J by 0 bases, leaving 16 bases between them. The CDR3 length is 17 residues. DNA for the CDR3: TGCGCCAGCAGCTTCGGAACAGCTGGCCCCAGCACAGATACGCAGTATTTT. Translated, it gives CASSFGTAGPSTDTQYF.

This clonotype showed up many times. V usage is TRBV6-2 or TRBV6-3 and J usage is TRBJ2-3, with D unclear. This CDR3 comprises 15 residues. The V gene's germline CDR1 is MNHEY and CDR2 SVGEGT. V was trimmed by 0 bases and J by 1 base, leaving 8 bases between them. CDR3 nucleotides: TGTGCCAGCAGTTACTCGGCTTATGGCACAGATACGCAGTATTTT. This sequence encodes CASSYSAYGTDTQYF.

The chain carries TRBV19 and TRBJ2-2; D gene unclear. Germline loops: CDR1 LNHDA, CDR2 SQIVND (reference sequence). The CDR3 spans 13 residues. V lost 3 bases, J lost 5 bases, and 7 bases lay in between. CDR3 sequence reads: CASSIQLTGELFF. Written as DNA, the CDR3 is TGTGCCAGTAGTATCCAGCTGACCGGGGAGCTGTTTTTT. The whole variable domain, filled in from reference TRBV19 and TRBJ2-2, reads DGGITQSPKYLFRKEGQNVTLSCEQNLNHDAMYWYRQDPGQGLRLIYYSQIVNDFQKGDIAEGYSVSREKKESFPLTVTSAQKNPTAFYLCASSIQLTGELFFGEGSRLTVL.